This T cell receptor beta chain appears in the sequencing data of a study of T cell responses to AZD1222 COVID-19 vaccine. Study results and limitations: White British donors predominated, females outnumbered males, and clonal diversity was possibly underestimated. In all cases, repertoires were sampled only after the peak T cell response. There were vaccine-associated CD4 TCRs across spike, dominant at 160-218 and 743-854. Within unmutated variant regions lay the reported targets of nearly half of spike-specific TCRs.

The table came from immunoSEQ multiplex PCR; TCRdb's copy has only in-frame clones and leaves some out. The data show 95,000 to 150,000 clones, with 85% to 90% seen just once and around 3.3% held by the top ten. This clone was recorded once. What it binds is not known. Germline CDR1 reads MDHEN; CDR2 reads SYDVKM. This CDR3 region has 14 residues. V shed 6 bases and J shed 4 bases, with 15 bases lying between them. The source is an adult in good health. The chain couples TRBV28 to TRBJ1-2; D is perhaps TRBD1 (5 bases). Here the sequenced sample was peripheral blood, taken on day 0 of AZD1222 vaccination. CDR3 amino acids: CASSMGLFSYGYTF. DNA for the CDR3: TGTGCCAGCAGCATGGGACTCTTTAGCTATGGCTACACCTTC.